Following are 9 T cell receptor beta chains from one sample sequenced in a study of cytomegalovirus exposure and HLA in healthy donors. This table comes from immunoSEQ multiplex PCR, and its TCRdb copy is limited to in-frame clones, with some not included. The sample contains fewer than 70,000 clones, 80% to 95% of which appear only once. Sequencing input: PBMCs. The source is a man aged 18 to 30 in good health and CMV-seronegative.

The chain links TRBV2 to TRBJ2-1, with 7 bases matching TRBD1. Unmatched junction bases numbered 20, after V lost 6 bases and J lost 3 bases. The CDR3 has 19 amino acids. CDR1 and CDR2 (germline): SNHLY, FYNNEI. The CDR3 bases are TGTGCCAGCAGCGGAAGACATCTACTCCGGGACAGAATCTACAATGAGCAGTTCTTC. It codes for CASSGRHLLRDRIYNEQFF.

The V and J genes are TRBV10-1 and TRBJ2-1, with 10 bases aligning to TRBD1. V gave up 5 bases and J gave up 0 bases; unmatched junction bases: 13. The CDR3 extends over 19 amino acids. CDR1 and CDR2 (germline): WNHNN, SYGVQD (reference sequence). CDR3 in DNA: TGCGCCAGCAGTTCTTCCCAGGACAGGGGGACCCGCTCCTACAATGAGCAGTTCTTC. This translates into CASSSSQDRGTRSYNEQFF.

The rearrangement links TRBV7-6 to TRBJ2-1; D not certain. CDR1 SGHVS and CDR2 FNYEAQ come from the germline V gene. The CDR3 contains 12 residues. V dropped 5 bases and J dropped 5 bases, with 7 bases sitting between them. The CDR3 DNA reads as TGTGCCAGCAGCCCTTTCGACAATGAGCAGTTCTTC. Protein: CASSPFDNEQFF.

With regard to this clone: One junction end disagrees with the germline gene, perhaps due to a read error. The J gene is TRBJ2-1, the V gene TRBV7-7, with 7 bases lining up with TRBD2. The CDR3 has 17 amino acids. From germline, CDR1 is SSHAT and CDR2 FNYEAQ (reference sequence). The DNA of the CDR3 is TGTGCTAGCAGCAAAGTCAGCGGGGCCCCTCAGGACAATGAGCAGTTCTTC. Its protein is CASSKVSGAPQDNEQFF.

The chain is built from TRBV11-3 and TRBJ2-3, with D uncertain. There are 14 residues in the CDR3. The V end lost 5 bases, the J end lost 0 bases, and 9 bases lay between the germline ends. Germline CDR1 reads SGHNT; CDR2 reads YENEEA. The CDR3 sequence: CASSPYSSTDTQYF. The DNA for the CDR3 is TGTGCCAGCAGCCCTTACTCTAGCACAGATACGCAGTATTTT.

This clone was picked up one time. V and J are TRBV5-1 and TRBJ2-5, with TRBD2 identical over 11 bases. V was pared by 0 bases and J by 6 bases, with 13 bases of the junction left unmatched. Germline CDR1 reads SGHRS; CDR2 reads YFSETQ. CDR3 length: 18 residues. CDR3 DNA: TGCGCCAGCAGCTTGGCCCTAGCGGGAGGAGTTGGGAGGAAGACCCAGTACTTC. This encodes CASSLALAGGVGRKTQYF.

This chain joins TRBV6-5 and TRBJ2-3, with TRBD2 as a possible D gene (6 bases). V was shortened by 7 bases and J by 4 bases, with 12 bases between the two germline ends. Germline-derived CDR1 and CDR2 are MNHEY and SVGAGI. CDR3 size: 13 residues. For the CDR3, the DNA is TGTGCCAGCAACCGGCCGGGAGCAGATACGCAGTATTTT. Residues: CASNRPGADTQYF.

This clone appeared a single time. Other DNA sequences in the sample encode the same CDR3. This chain joins TRBV29-1 and TRBJ2-1; 15 positions agree with TRBD2. Germline trimming cut 1 base from V and 2 bases from J; bases unmatched to any gene: 9. The germline gives CDR1 SQVTM, CDR2 ANQGSEA. The CDR3 is made up of 19 amino acids. CDR3 sequence: CSVEAPGLAGGKPYNEQFF. The DNA of the CDR3 is TGCAGCGTTGAAGCTCCGGGACTAGCGGGAGGAAAGCCCTACAATGAGCAGTTCTTC.

This chain joins TRBV28 and TRBJ2-2, with no clear D. Trimming took 8 bases from V and 3 from J, leaving 16 bases between them. Germline-derived CDR1 and CDR2 are MDHEN and SYDVKM. The CDR3 has 15 residues. CDR3 nucleotides: TGTGCCAGCCGACGGGTCCAGTTGTACACCGGGGAGCTGTTTTTT. Amino acid sequence: CASRRVQLYTGELFF.